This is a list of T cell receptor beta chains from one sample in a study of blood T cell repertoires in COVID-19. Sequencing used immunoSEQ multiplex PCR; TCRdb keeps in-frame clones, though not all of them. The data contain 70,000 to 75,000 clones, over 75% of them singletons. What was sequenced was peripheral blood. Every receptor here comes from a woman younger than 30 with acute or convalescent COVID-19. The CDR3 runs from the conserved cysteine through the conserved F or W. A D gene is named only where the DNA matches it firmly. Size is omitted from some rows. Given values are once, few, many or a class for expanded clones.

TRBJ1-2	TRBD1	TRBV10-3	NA	TGTGCCATCAGTGCCGGGACAGTCTTCGGCTATGGCTACACCTTC	CAISAGTVFGYGYTF
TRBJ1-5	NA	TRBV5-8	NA	TGTGCCAGCAGCAGGGGACTGGTGAATCAGCCCCAGCATTTT	CASSRGLVNQPQHF
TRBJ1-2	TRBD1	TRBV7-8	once	TGTGCCAGCAGCAGGACAGGCTACTATGGCTACACCTTC	CASSRTGYYGYTF
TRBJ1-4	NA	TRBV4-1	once	TGCGCCAGCAGCCAAACGCCGCCAAGGATTGGAGCTGCAAAACTGTTTTTT	CASSQTPPRIGAAKLFF
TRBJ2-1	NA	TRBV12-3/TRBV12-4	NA	TGTGCCAGCAGTTGGGTCGACAGGGAGCAGTTCTTC	CASSWVDREQFF
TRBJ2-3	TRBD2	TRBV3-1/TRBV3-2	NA	TGTGCCAGCAGCCAAGGTGGGACTAGCGAGAGGAGGGATACGCAGTATTTT	CASSQGGTSERRDTQYF
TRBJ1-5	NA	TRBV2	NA	TGTGCCAGCCGGGGGGGGCTCGGCAATCAGCCCCAGCATTTT	CASRGGLGNQPQHF
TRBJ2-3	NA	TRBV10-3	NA	TGTGCCCCCTATTTTTTGGGCAGCACAGATACGCAGTATTTT	CAPYFLGSTDTQYF
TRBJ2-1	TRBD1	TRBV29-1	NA	TGCAGCGTTGAGGCAAGACAGGGCCGAGCGTACAATGAGCAGTTCTTC	CSVEARQGRAYNEQFF
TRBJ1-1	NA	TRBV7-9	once	TGTGCCAGCAGCTTTCACAGGGAAGAGAACACTGAAGCTTTCTTT	CASSFHREENTEAFF
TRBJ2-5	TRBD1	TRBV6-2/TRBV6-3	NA	TGTGCCAGCAGTTACCCCCTCCGCGGACAGGGCCAAGAGACCCAGTACTTC	CASSYPLRGQGQETQYF
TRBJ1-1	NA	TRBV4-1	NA	TGCGCCAGCAGCCACTTCGGCCTCGCGGAACGGGGCACTGAAGCTTTCTTT	CASSHFGLAERGTEAFF
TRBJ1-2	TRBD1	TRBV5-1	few	TGCGCCAGCAGCTCAGACAGGGGCAACTATGGCTACACCTTC	CASSSDRGNYGYTF
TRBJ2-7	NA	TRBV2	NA	TGTGCCAGCAGTGAACCCCAGGGACATACCCTTAGCTCCTACGAGCAGTACTTC	CASSEPQGHTLSSYEQYF
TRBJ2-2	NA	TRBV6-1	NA	TGTGCCAGCAGTGAACTATACGGGGGAAGGGACACCGGGGAGCTGTTTTTT	CASSELYGGRDTGELFF
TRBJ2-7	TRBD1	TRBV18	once	TGTGCCAGCTCACCAGGACAGGGGGCATACGAGCAGTACTTC	CASSPGQGAYEQYF
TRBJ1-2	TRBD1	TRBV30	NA	TGTGCCTTGAGAATCCCGACACGGGGACAGGGTGGCTACACCTTC	CALRIPTRGQGGYTF
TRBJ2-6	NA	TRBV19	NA	TGTGCCAGTAGTATTCCCGGGAGAGTCTTCTCTGGGGCCAACGTCCTGACTTTC	CASSIPGRVFSGANVLTF
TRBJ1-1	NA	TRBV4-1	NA	TGCGCCAGCAGCCAACGACAGGCCACTGAAGCTTTCTTT	CASSQRQATEAFF
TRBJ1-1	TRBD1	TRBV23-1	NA	TGCGCCAGCAGGTTCACCAGGGGGCGGCACACTGAAGCTTTCTTT	CASRFTRGRHTEAFF
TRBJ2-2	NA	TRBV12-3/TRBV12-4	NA	TGTGCCAGCAAGCGATACACCGGGGAGCTGTTTTTT	CASKRYTGELFF
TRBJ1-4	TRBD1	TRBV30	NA	TGTGCCTGGAGTGTGGGACAGGGAGGAAAACTGTTTTTT	CAWSVGQGGKLFF
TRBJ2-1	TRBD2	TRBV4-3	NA	TGCGCCAGCAGCCGCCACTGGCGGGAGTCTAATGAGCAGTTCTTC	CASSRHWRESNEQFF
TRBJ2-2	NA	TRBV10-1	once	TGCGCCAGCAGTGACGGGGGCACCGGGGAGCTGTTTTTT	CASSDGGTGELFF
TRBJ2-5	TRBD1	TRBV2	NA	TGTGCCAGCAGTGAATCTGGGACAGGGGGCTACTATGAGACCCAGTACTTC	CASSESGTGGYYETQYF
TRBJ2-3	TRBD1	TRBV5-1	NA	TGCGCCAGCACTACGGGACAGGGGACAGATACGCAGTATTTT	CASTTGQGTDTQYF
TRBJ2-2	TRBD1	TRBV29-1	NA	TGCAGCGTTGTCACAGGGGGGACCGGGGAGCTGTTTTTT	CSVVTGGTGELFF
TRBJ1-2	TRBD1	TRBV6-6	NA	TGTGCCAGCAGGGTTGACAGGGCGGGATACACCTTC	CASRVDRAGYTF
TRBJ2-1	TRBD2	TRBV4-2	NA	TGTGCCAGCAGCCAATCTCCTTCAGCGGGGGGGCCCTACAATGAGCAGTTCTTC	CASSQSPSAGGPYNEQFF
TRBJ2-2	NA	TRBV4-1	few	TGCGCCAGCAGCCAAGGCAGAGGGAACACCGGGGAGCTGTTTTTT	CASSQGRGNTGELFF
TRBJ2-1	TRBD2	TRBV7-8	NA	TGTGCCAGCCGGGGGGGCGAGAGCTCCTACAATGAGCAGTTCTTC	CASRGGESSYNEQFF
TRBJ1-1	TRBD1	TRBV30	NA	TGTGCCTGGAGTGTACAGGGGACGAGCACTGAAGCTTTCTTT	CAWSVQGTSTEAFF
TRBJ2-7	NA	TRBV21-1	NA	TGTGCCAGCAGCAAAGAAGGGACAAGCTACGAGCAGTACTTC	CASSKEGTSYEQYF
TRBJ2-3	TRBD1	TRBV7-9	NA	TGTGCCAGCAGCCTATGGACAGGGACCCTCACAGATACGCAGTATTTT	CASSLWTGTLTDTQYF
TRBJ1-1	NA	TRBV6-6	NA	TGTGCCAGCAGTCGATGGGGGACAATAATGAACACTGAAGCTTTCTTT	CASSRWGTIMNTEAFF
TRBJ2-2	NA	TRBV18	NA	TGTGCCAGCTCACCAAGGACAGGACTACGATTCGGGGAGCTGTTTTTT	CASSPRTGLRFGELFF
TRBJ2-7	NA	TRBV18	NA	TGTGCCAGCTCACCGGCAGAGGGAAGGCCCGAGCAGTACTTC	CASSPAEGRPEQYF
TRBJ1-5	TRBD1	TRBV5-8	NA	TGTGCCAGCAGCGTTGGACAGGGCAAGCCCCAGCATTTT	CASSVGQGKPQHF
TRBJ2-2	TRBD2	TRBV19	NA	TGTGCCACTACGCCCGGGGGGGTGGACACCGGGGAGCTGTTTTTT	CATTPGGVDTGELFF
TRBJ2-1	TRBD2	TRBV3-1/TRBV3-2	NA	TGTGCCAGCAGCCAAGAGAGGGCTAGCGGGGACAATGAGCAGTTCTTC	CASSQERASGDNEQFF
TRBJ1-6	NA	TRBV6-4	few	TGTGCCAGCAGTGAAACAGGGAATGGATCACCCCTCCACTTT	CASSETGNGSPLHF
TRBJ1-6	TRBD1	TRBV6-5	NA	TGTGCCAGCAGTTGGGGACAGGGGTATAATTCACCCCTCCACTTT	CASSWGQGYNSPLHF
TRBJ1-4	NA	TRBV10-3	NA	TGTGCCATCAGTGCCGGGAGGTCAACTAATGAAAAACTGTTTTTT	CAISAGRSTNEKLFF
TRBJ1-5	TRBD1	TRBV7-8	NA	TGTGCCAGCAGCTTAGGGGTCACAGGGGTTATGTCTAGTGGCAATCAGCCCCAGCATTTT	CASSLGVTGVMSSGNQPQHF
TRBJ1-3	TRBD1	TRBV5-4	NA	TGTGCCAGCAGCTTGGGGGACAGGGGCTCTGGAAACACCATATATTTT	CASSLGDRGSGNTIYF
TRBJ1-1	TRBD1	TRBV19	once	TGTGCCAGTAGCCGTAGGGACAGTTGGACTGAAGCTTTCTTT	CASSRRDSWTEAFF
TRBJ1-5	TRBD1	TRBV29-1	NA	TGCAGCGTTGGGGGACAGGACAATCAGCCCCAGCATTTT	CSVGGQDNQPQHF
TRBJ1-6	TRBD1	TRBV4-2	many	TGTGCCAGCAGCTCGGATCCGGGACAGGGGAATTCACCCCTCCACTTT	CASSSDPGQGNSPLHF
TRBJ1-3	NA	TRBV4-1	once	TGCGCCAGCAGCCAAGACTTCAGGGTGGCTGGAAACACCATATATTTT	CASSQDFRVAGNTIYF
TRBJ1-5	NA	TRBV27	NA	TGTGCCAGTAGGGGGGGGGCGGGTCAGCCCCAGCATTTT	CASRGGAGQPQHF
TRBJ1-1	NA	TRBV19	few	TGTGCCAGTAAGGCGGATTTGGCGAACACTGAAGCTTTCTTT	CASKADLANTEAFF
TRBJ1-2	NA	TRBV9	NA	TGTGCCAGCAGCGGCTCGGGATCGGTGGCTGGCTACACCTTC	CASSGSGSVAGYTF
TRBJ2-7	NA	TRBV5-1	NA	TGCGCCAGCAGCATTTCTAGGGGTTCCTCCTACGAGCAGTACTTC	CASSISRGSSYEQYF
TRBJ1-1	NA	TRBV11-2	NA	TGTGCCAGCATATCCTCTCGTACCGGGGGGACTGAAGCTTTCTTT	CASISSRTGGTEAFF
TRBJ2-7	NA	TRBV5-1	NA	TGCGCCAGCAGCTTCCAGGGCAACTCCTACGAGCAGTACTTC	CASSFQGNSYEQYF
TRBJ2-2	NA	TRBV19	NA	TGTGCCAGTAGTAGCCCGGGAGAAACCGGGGAGCTGTTTTTT	CASSSPGETGELFF